This TCR beta chain is drawn from a study of B cell selection in AIRE deficiency. Sorting defined conventional CD4 T cells as CD4+CD127+. The CDR3 length is 16 residues. The germline gives CDR1 SGHTA, CDR2 FQGNSA. Trimming cost V 1 base and J 0 bases; bases outside gene matches: 2. The data were produced by immunoSEQ multiplex PCR, yet TCRdb's version contains in-frame clones alone and is incomplete. The sample records about 24,000 clones, roughly 95% being singletons. The sequenced material came from CD4+CD127+ conventional T cells sorted from PBMCs. The sequence was collected from a human donor in good health. V usage is TRBV7-2 and J usage is TRBJ1-5; 8 nucleotides line up with TRBD1. The CDR3 DNA follows: TGTGCCAGCAGCTTAGGGCAGGGGGCTAGCAATCAGCCCCAGCATTTT. This gives the protein CASSLGQGASNQPQHF.